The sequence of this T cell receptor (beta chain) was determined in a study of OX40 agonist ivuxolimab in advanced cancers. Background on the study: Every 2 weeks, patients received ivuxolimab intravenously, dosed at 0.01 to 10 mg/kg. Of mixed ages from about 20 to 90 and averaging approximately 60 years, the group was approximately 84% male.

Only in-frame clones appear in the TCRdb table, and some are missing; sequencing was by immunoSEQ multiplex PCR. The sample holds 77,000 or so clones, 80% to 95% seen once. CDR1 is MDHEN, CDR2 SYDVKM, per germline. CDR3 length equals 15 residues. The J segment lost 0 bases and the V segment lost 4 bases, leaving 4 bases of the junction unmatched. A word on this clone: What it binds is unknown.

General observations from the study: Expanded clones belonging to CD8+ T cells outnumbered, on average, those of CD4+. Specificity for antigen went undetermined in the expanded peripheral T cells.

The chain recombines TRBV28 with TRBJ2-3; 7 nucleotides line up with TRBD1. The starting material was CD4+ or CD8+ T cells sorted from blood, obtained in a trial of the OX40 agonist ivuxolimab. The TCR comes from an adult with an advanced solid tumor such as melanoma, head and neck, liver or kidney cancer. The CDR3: CASSSLQGSTDTQYF. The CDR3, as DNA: TGTGCCAGCAGTTCTCTACAGGGGAGCACAGATACGCAGTATTTT. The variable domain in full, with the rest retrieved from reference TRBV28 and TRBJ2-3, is DVKVTQSSRYLVKRTGEKVFLECVQDMDHENMFWYRQDPGLGLRLIYFSYDVKMKEKGDIPEGYSVSREKKERFSLILESASTNQTSMYLCASSSLQGSTDTQYFGPGTRLTVL.